This entry lists 31 T cell receptor beta chains sequenced from one sample in a study of T cells in women clearing cervical HPV infection. The protocol was immunoSEQ multiplex PCR, while the TCRdb copy is restricted to in-frame clones and leaves out a portion. The repertoire table contains over 15,000 clones. The specimen was blood buffy coat. These receptors were obtained from a woman aged 18-69 years with a cervical HPV16 infection that either progressed to CIN3+ or cleared (not recorded which).

Concerning this clone itself: Read coverage stops 3 residues before the CDR3 terminus; the germline J gene supplies the remainder. The genes are TRBV12-3 or TRBV12-4 and TRBJ1-6; D is unresolved. CDR3 size: 12 residues. V gave up 3 bases and J gave up 10 bases, with 7 bases separating them. Incomplete CDR3 DNA: TGTGCCAGCAGTTTTTTCCGGTCACCC. Its protein product is CASSFFRSP. In full, the CDR3 reads CASSFFRSPLHF.

Frequency places this clone as medium-sized (0.01 to 0.1%). From the germline J gene comes the end of the CDR3, since the read stops 3 residues before it. V usage is TRBV29-1 and J usage is TRBJ1-3, with D possibly TRBD1 on 5 matching bases. Germline lookup yields CDR1 SQVTM and CDR2 ANQGSEA. CDR3 length: 14 amino acids. Trimming took off 4 bases at V and 2 bases at J, with 12 bases between the two ends. CDR3 bases read: TGCAGCGTTGTCGCAGGGAGGACTGGAAACACC. Its protein is CSVVAGRTGNT. The entire CDR3 reads CSVVAGRTGNTIYF.

Worth noting for this clone: The read terminates 3 residues ahead of where the CDR3 ends, so the germline J gene completes it. The V gene is TRBV6-1, the J gene TRBJ1-1; 8 bases are a match to TRBD1. This CDR3 has 17 amino acids. Germline loops: CDR1 MNHNS, CDR2 SASEGT. Losses at the gene ends were 1 base for V and 3 bases for J; bases not matched to a gene: 10. CDR3 sequence reads: CASSEERRTGKDTEAFF. The sequenced part of the CDR3 DNA is TGTGCCAGCAGTGAAGAAAGAAGGACAGGGAAGGACACTGAA.

Judged by frequency, this clone is medium-sized. The read is 3 residues too short to cover the CDR3 end, so that end is filled in from the germline J gene. The chain combines TRBV30 with TRBJ1-2, with D maybe TRBD1 (5 bases). This CDR3 is built from 13 residues. Trimming pared 1 base from V and 6 bases from J, leaving 12 bases between. The germline V gene has CDR1 GTSNPN and CDR2 SVGIG (reference sequence). The part of the CDR3 DNA that was read is TGTGCCTGGAGTGATGACAGTCTCCATGGC. This sequence encodes CAWSDDSLHG. The CDR3 as a whole reads CAWSDDSLHGYTF.

Note on this clone: The CDR3 extends 3 residues past the end of the read, so its final part is completed from the germline J gene. The gene calls are TRBV5-1 and TRBJ1-2; TRBD1 matches 9 bases. The germline V gene encodes CDR1 SGHRS and CDR2 YFSETQ. This CDR3 is built from 15 residues. The CDR3 bases that were read are TGCGCCAGCAGCTCGGGACAGGGTCACCAAGAGACC. Translating it yields CASSSGQGHQET. The complete CDR3 protein is CASSSGQGHQETYTF. The full variable domain, rest sourced from reference TRBV5-1 and TRBJ1-2, is KAGVTQTPRYLIKTRGQQVTLSCSPISGHRSVSWYQQTPGQGLQFLFEYFSETQRNKGNFPGRFSGRQFSNSRSEMNVSTLELGDSALYLCASSSGQGHQETYTFGSGTRLTVV.

Regarding this clone: The read finishes 3 residues shy of the CDR3 end, and the germline J gene is used to complete it. The chain recombines TRBV5-4 with TRBJ1-1; possibly TRBD1 for D (5 bases). This CDR3 contains 14 residues. The V and J ends lost 3 bases and 1 base respectively, with 10 bases between them. The germline V gene encodes CDR1 SGHNT and CDR2 YYREEE (reference sequence). The CDR3 is CASSWDRGNTEAFF. The DNA read from the CDR3 is TGTGCCAGCAGCTGGGATAGGGGGAACACTGAA. Using reference TRBV5-4 and TRBJ1-1 for the parts outside the CDR3, the full variable domain is ETGVTQSPTHLIKTRGQQVTLRCSSQSGHNTVSWYQQALGQGPQFIFQYYREEENGRGNFPPRFSGLQFPNYSSELNVNALELDDSALYLCASSWDRGNTEAFFGQGTRLTVV.

Points on this clone: Sequencing ends 3 residues short of the CDR3 end; the germline J gene provides the rest. The chain links TRBV19 to TRBJ2-3; TRBD1 matches at 9 bases. The CDR3 consists of 16 residues. CDR1 is LNHDA and CDR2 is SQIVND in the germline V gene (reference sequence). CDR3 amino acids: CASSPGQGRHRQPQYF. Partial CDR3 DNA: TGTGCCAGTAGTCCGGGACAGGGTCGACATCGCCAGCCG.

Remarks on this clone: The read stops 3 residues short of the end of the CDR3; the missing end is completed from the germline J gene. The J gene is TRBJ1-4, the V gene TRBV18, with D perhaps matching TRBD1 (6 bases). V was clipped by 5 bases and J by 0 bases, with 10 bases between them. This CDR3 region has 15 residues. The germline CDR1 and CDR2 sequences are KGHSH and LQKENI. The chain's CDR3 is CASSEQGATNEKLFF. CDR3 bases read: TGTGCCAGCTCAGAACAGGGTGCAACTAATGAAAAA.

With respect to this clone: The read gets to within 3 residues of the CDR3 end, and the germline J gene fills in the rest. The chain carries TRBV5-1 and TRBJ2-5; 10 positions match TRBD2. This CDR3 region has 15 residues. V gave up 3 bases and J gave up 5 bases; unmatched junction bases: 7. Germline V gives CDR1 SGHRS, CDR2 YFSETQ. The CDR3 spells CASSSGLATHETQYF. CDR3 bases read: TGCGCCAGCAGCTCGGGACTAGCGACGCACGAGACC.

Worth noting for this clone: The read ends 3 residues shy of where the CDR3 ends; the end is completed using the germline J gene. The V and J genes are TRBV30 and TRBJ1-1, with D perhaps TRBD1 (6 bases). V was cut by 4 bases and J by 0 bases, with 12 bases left in between. Germline V gene sequence: CDR1 GTSNPN, CDR2 SVGIG (reference sequence). The CDR3 is made up of 14 amino acids. The covered CDR3 bases are TGTGCCTGGACCTCGACAGGTTTGAACACTGAA. This translates into CAWTSTGLNTE. The whole CDR3 region reads CAWTSTGLNTEAFF.

In the case of this clone: Read sequence stops 3 residues before the CDR3 end, and the germline J gene provides the missing end. The chain combines TRBV20-1 with TRBJ2-3; D possibly corresponds to TRBD2 (5 bases). CDR1 is DFQATT, CDR2 SNEGSKA, per germline (reference sequence). The CDR3 contains 13 residues. The CDR3 region is CSARTASNQPQYF. CDR3 DNA, as far as it was read: TGCAGTGCTCGGACCGCTAGCAATCAGCCG.

Details on this clone: The read ends 3 residues shy of where the CDR3 ends; the end is completed using the germline J gene. The chain employs TRBV28 and TRBJ1-3, with D unresolved. Germline-derived CDR1 and CDR2 are MDHEN and SYDVKM. Trimming stripped 2 bases from V and 0 bases from J, with 5 bases between. There are 14 residues in the CDR3. CDR3 in amino acids: CASSLPNSGNTIYF. The CDR3 bases that were read are TGTGCCAGCAGTTTACCCAACTCTGGAAACACC.

CDR3 region: CSAHRGGAHGYTF. CDR3 DNA, as far as it was read: TGCAGTGCCCACCGGGGGGGGGCGCATGGC. The rearrangement joins TRBV20-1 to TRBJ1-2, with a possible D match to TRBD1 (6 bases). The CDR3 end is not reached by the read, which stops 3 residues before it; the germline J gene fills it in. The length of the CDR3 is 13 residues. V lost 6 bases and J 6 bases, leaving 17 bases between the germline ends. CDR1 and CDR2 (germline): DFQATT, SNEGSKA (reference sequence).

Points on this clone: The junction departs from the called germline gene at one end, perhaps through a read error. With the read ending 3 residues before the CDR3 end, the germline J gene is used to fill in that end. The V call is TRBV30, the J call TRBJ2-7, with D maybe TRBD2 (6 bases). Germline CDR1 and CDR2: GTSNPN and SVGIG (reference sequence). The CDR3 contains 13 residues. The CDR3 loop is CDWSVLGGYEQYF. Partial CDR3 DNA: TGTGACTGGAGTGTACTGGGGGGCTACGAG.

Worth noting for this clone: From the germline J gene comes the end of the CDR3, since the read stops 3 residues before it. This chain links TRBV5-1 with TRBJ2-2; the match to TRBD1 covers 10 bases. This CDR3 contains 16 residues. Germline-derived CDR1 and CDR2 are SGHRS and YFSETQ. The sequenced part of the CDR3 DNA is TGCGCCAGCAGCTTGGGGGGGACAGGGGCGGCTTCACCG. Translating gives CASSLGGTGAASP. The entire CDR3 protein reads CASSLGGTGAASPLFF. The full variable domain, with the rest looked up from reference TRBV5-1 and TRBJ2-2, is KAGVTQTPRYLIKTRGQQVTLSCSPISGHRSVSWYQQTPGQGLQFLFEYFSETQRNKGNFPGRFSGRQFSNSRSEMNVSTLELGDSALYLCASSLGGTGAASPLFFGEGSRLTVL.

About this clone itself: The read terminates 3 residues ahead of where the CDR3 ends, so the germline J gene completes it. J is TRBJ1-4 and V is TRBV4-2; D remains ambiguous. V shed 7 bases and J shed 0 bases, with 15 bases lying between them. Germline-derived CDR1 and CDR2 are LGHNA and YNFKEQ. CDR3 length: 16 amino acids. CDR3 sequence: CASTDAGLATNEKLFF. Incomplete CDR3 DNA: TGTGCCAGCACCGACGCGGGCCTAGCAACTAATGAAAAA.

The covered CDR3 bases are TGCGCCAGCAGCATGGCAGACACCGGGGAG. Amino acids: CASSMADTGE. The entire CDR3 is CASSMADTGELFF. This rearrangement joins TRBV5-1 to TRBJ2-2; D unclear. The missing CDR3 end, 3 residues past where the read stops, is filled in from the germline J gene. V lost 4 bases, J lost 3 bases, and 7 bases lay in between. CDR1 SGHRS and CDR2 YFSETQ come from the germline V gene. There are 13 residues in the CDR3. The full variable domain, with the rest looked up from reference TRBV5-1 and TRBJ2-2, is KAGVTQTPRYLIKTRGQQVTLSCSPISGHRSVSWYQQTPGQGLQFLFEYFSETQRNKGNFPGRFSGRQFSNSRSEMNVSTLELGDSALYLCASSMADTGELFFGEGSRLTVL.

Of note for this clone: The read terminates 3 residues ahead of where the CDR3 ends, so the germline J gene completes it. This chain joins TRBV7-9 and TRBJ1-1; D may be TRBD1 (6 bases). CDR3 length equals 14 residues. Germline V gene sequence: CDR1 SEHNR, CDR2 FQNEAQ (reference sequence). The CDR3 DNA, read in part, is TGTGCCAGCAGCAGAGGGGGGGAAGGGTGGGAA. Its protein product is CASSRGGEGWE. The entire CDR3 is CASSRGGEGWEAFF.

A remark on this clone: The read finishes 3 residues shy of the CDR3 end, and the germline J gene is used to complete it. The chain uses TRBV19 and TRBJ1-5; TRBD1 agrees at 8 bases. CDR1 is LNHDA and CDR2 is SQIVND in the germline V gene (reference sequence). The CDR3 runs to 20 residues. V trimming: 5 bases; J trimming: 2 bases; junction bases outside the gene matches: 20. This CDR3 is CASSPPRTGKLSGGNQPQHF. CDR3 DNA, as far as it was read: TGTGCCAGTAGTCCTCCTCGGACAGGGAAACTCTCCGGCGGCAATCAGCCC.

Comments on this clone: The read comes to an end 3 residues before the CDR3 does, leaving the germline J gene to fill in the end. The chain links TRBV19 to TRBJ2-7, with 9 bases that match TRBD1. Germline CDR1 reads LNHDA; CDR2 reads SQIVND (reference sequence). The ends lost 6 bases at V and 4 bases at J; junction bases unmatched: 10. The CDR3 length is 15 residues. The CDR3 DNA, read in part, is TGTGCCAGTAGCCGTTTTCCGGGACAGGGATACGAG. It encodes CASSRFPGQGYE. The full CDR3 is CASSRFPGQGYEQYF.

A remark on this clone: The read is 3 residues too short to cover the CDR3 end, so that end is filled in from the germline J gene. This sequence joins TRBV5-6 and TRBJ2-3, with 7 bases that match TRBD2. In germline, CDR1 is SGHDT, CDR2 YYEEEE. This CDR3 is built from 13 residues. CDR3 DNA, as far as it was read: TGTGCCAGCAGCTTGGGGGCGGGAGAGACG. It specifies CASSLGAGET. The entire CDR3 protein reads CASSLGAGETQYF.

Note on this clone: The sequenced fragment ends 3 residues before the CDR3 boundary, so the rest is inferred from the germline J gene. V and J are TRBV7-9 and TRBJ2-1, with 7 bases aligning to TRBD2. The CDR3 spans 15 residues. Trimming took 8 bases from V and 7 from J; bases not matched to a gene: 14. Germline V gene sequence: CDR1 SEHNR, CDR2 FQNEAQ (reference sequence). Incomplete CDR3 DNA: TGTGCCAGCTCTCCCCGCGGGGGAGGGCCGAATGAG. Translation gives CASSPRGGGPNE. The CDR3 as a whole reads CASSPRGGGPNEQFF. Supplemented by reference TRBV7-9 and TRBJ2-1, the full variable domain reads DTGVSQNPRHKITKRGQNVTFRCDPISEHNRLYWYRQTLGQGPEFLTYFQNEAQLEKSRLLSDRFSAERPKGSFSTLEIQRTEQGDSAMYLCASSPRGGGPNEQFFGPGTRLTVL.

Note on this clone: The missing CDR3 end, 3 residues past where the read stops, is filled in from the germline J gene. The V gene is TRBV18, the J gene TRBJ1-2; perhaps TRBD1 as D (5 bases). Per germline, CDR1 KGHSH and CDR2 LQKENI. The length of the CDR3 is 17 residues. Incomplete CDR3 DNA: TGTGCCAGCTCCCCGGGTCTGCGGTTAGCGGGGGAGTACGAC. This codes for CASSPGLRLAGEYD. The CDR3 reads in full as CASSPGLRLAGEYDYTF.

A remark on this clone: The read ends 3 residues early relative to the CDR3; the germline J gene fills the gap. The rearrangement uses TRBV18 and TRBJ1-1, with D unresolved. Per germline, CDR1 KGHSH and CDR2 LQKENI. With 4 bases removed from V and 2 bases from J, the gap between germline ends came to 11 bases. The CDR3 is 14 residues long. The CDR3: CASSLRLGNTEAFF. Partial CDR3 DNA: TGTGCCAGCTCACTCCGGTTGGGCAACACTGAA.

As to this clone: From the germline J gene comes the end of the CDR3, since the read stops 3 residues before it. J is TRBJ2-1 and V is TRBV5-1; 10 bases match TRBD2. CDR3 size: 17 residues. The V segment lost 4 bases and the J segment 0 bases; nucleotides outside the gene matches: 7. Germline loops: CDR1 SGHRS, CDR2 YFSETQ. The CDR3 protein is CASSISGGSSSYNEQFF. The part of the CDR3 DNA that was read is TGCGCCAGCAGCATTAGCGGGGGGTCGAGCTCCTACAATGAG.

Comments on this clone: The read terminates 3 residues ahead of where the CDR3 ends, so the germline J gene completes it. This chain connects TRBV20-1 to TRBJ2-7, with 9 bases fitting TRBD1. The CDR3 extends over 17 amino acids. Germline V gene lookup returns CDR1 DFQATT and CDR2 SNEGSKA (reference sequence). Trimming cost V 0 bases and J 6 bases; bases outside gene matches: 15. Incomplete CDR3 DNA: TGCAGTGCTAGAGATTTCAGGGGGAGGACAGGGGTAGGCGAG. Amino acid sequence: CSARDFRGRTGVGE. The full CDR3 protein is CSARDFRGRTGVGEQYF.

CDR3 region: CASSRQGVGGYTF. CDR3 DNA, as far as it was read: TGTGCCAGTAGTCGACAGGGAGTGGGCGGC. The rearrangement links TRBV19 to TRBJ1-2; 7 bases are a match to TRBD1. The CDR3 goes on 3 residues after the read ends, and that part is filled in from the germline J gene. This CDR3 comprises 13 residues. Germline V gives CDR1 LNHDA, CDR2 SQIVND (reference sequence).

A word on this clone: Sequencing ends 3 residues short of the CDR3 end; the germline J gene provides the rest. The J gene is TRBJ2-7, the V gene TRBV29-1; perhaps TRBD1 as D (6 bases). CDR1 is SQVTM and CDR2 is ANQGSEA in the germline V gene. The CDR3 runs to 12 residues. The ends were cut back, 6 bases at V and 6 bases at J, with 15 bases in the middle. The covered CDR3 bases are TGCAGCGTGCTGACAGGCGCCCGCGAG. This gives the protein CSVLTGARE. The full CDR3 is CSVLTGAREQYF.

A remark on this clone: The sequence runs out 3 residues before the end of the CDR3; the remainder is reconstructed from the germline J gene. V is TRBV20-1 and J is TRBJ2-3; D not resolved. The V end lost 0 bases, the J end lost 0 bases, and 13 bases lay between the germline ends. The V gene's germline CDR1 is DFQATT and CDR2 SNEGSKA (reference sequence). The CDR3 covers 16 residues. The CDR3 sequence: CSARDVSPTSTDTQYF. The DNA read from the CDR3 is TGCAGTGCTAGAGATGTTTCTCCTACTAGCACAGATACG.

Points on this clone: The missing CDR3 end, 3 residues past where the read stops, is filled in from the germline J gene. The chain has TRBV7-8 and TRBJ1-2, with 9 nucleotides matching TRBD1. The CDR3 is 15 amino acids. Germline assignment: CDR1 SGHVS and CDR2 FQNEAQ. The CDR3: CASSFFEQGAGGYTF. Incomplete CDR3 DNA: TGTGCCAGCAGCTTCTTTGAACAGGGGGCAGGGGGC.

In the case of this clone: The CDR3 end lies 3 residues beyond the end of the read and is filled in from the germline J gene. The J gene is TRBJ2-1, the V gene TRBV7-9, with D hard to call. This CDR3 contains 13 residues. Germline CDR1 SEHNR, CDR2 FQNEAQ (reference sequence). The germline V and J ends were trimmed by 1 base and 6 bases, with 7 bases remaining between them. CDR3 residues: CASSLGSSNEQFF. Incomplete CDR3 DNA: TGTGCCAGCAGCTTAGGTTCTAGCAATGAG.